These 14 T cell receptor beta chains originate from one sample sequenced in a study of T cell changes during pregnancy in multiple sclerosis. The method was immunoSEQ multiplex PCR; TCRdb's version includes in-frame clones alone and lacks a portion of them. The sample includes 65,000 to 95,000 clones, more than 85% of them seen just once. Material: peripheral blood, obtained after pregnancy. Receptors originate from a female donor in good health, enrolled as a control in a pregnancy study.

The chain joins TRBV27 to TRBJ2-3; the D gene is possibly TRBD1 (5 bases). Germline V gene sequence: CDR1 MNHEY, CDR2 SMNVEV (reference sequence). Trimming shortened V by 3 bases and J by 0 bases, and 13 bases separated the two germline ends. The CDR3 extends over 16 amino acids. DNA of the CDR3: TGTGCCAGCAGTTTCCGCATGACAGATAGCACAGATACGCAGTATTTT. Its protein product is CASSFRMTDSTDTQYF.

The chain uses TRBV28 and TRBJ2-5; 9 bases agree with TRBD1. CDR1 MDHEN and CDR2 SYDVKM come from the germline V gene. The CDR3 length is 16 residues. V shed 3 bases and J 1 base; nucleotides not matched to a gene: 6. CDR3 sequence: CASSLGGTGFQETQYF. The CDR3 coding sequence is TGTGCCAGCAGTTTGGGGGGGACAGGGTTCCAAGAGACCCAGTACTTC. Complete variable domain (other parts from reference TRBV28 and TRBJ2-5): DVKVTQSSRYLVKRTGEKVFLECVQDMDHENMFWYRQDPGLGLRLIYFSYDVKMKEKGDIPEGYSVSREKKERFSLILESASTNQTSMYLCASSLGGTGFQETQYFGPGTRLLVL.

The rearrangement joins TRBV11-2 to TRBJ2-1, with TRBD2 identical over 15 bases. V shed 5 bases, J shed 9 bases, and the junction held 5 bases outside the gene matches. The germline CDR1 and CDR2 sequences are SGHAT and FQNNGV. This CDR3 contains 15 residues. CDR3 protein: CASSRGLAGGLEQFF. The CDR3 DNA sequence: TGTGCCAGCAGCCGCGGACTAGCGGGGGGGCTTGAGCAGTTCTTC.

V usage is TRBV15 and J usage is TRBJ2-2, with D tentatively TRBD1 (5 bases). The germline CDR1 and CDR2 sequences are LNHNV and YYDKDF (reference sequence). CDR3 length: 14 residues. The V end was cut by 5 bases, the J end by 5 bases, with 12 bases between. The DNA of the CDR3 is TGTGCCACCAGCGGCATCCAGGGTACCGGGGAGCTGTTTTTT. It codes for CATSGIQGTGELFF.

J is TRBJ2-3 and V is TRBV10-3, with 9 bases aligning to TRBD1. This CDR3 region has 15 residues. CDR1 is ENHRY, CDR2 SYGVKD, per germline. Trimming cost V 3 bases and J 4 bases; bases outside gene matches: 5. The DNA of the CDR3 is TGTGCCATCAGTGATACGAGACAGGGGGCAGATACGCAGTATTTT. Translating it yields CAISDTRQGADTQYF.

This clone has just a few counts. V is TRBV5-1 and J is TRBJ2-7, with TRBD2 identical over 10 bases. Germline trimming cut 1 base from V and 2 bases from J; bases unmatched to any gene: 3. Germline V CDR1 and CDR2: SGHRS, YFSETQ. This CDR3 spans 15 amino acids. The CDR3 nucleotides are TGCGCCAGCAGCTTGTTAGCGGGAGGCCCCTACGAGCAGTACTTC. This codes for CASSLLAGGPYEQYF.

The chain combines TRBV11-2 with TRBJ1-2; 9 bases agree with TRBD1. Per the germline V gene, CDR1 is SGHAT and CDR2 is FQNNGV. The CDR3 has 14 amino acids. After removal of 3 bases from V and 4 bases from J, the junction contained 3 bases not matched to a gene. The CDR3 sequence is CASSFRTGAYGYTF. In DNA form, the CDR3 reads TGTGCCAGCAGCTTTAGGACAGGGGCCTATGGCTACACCTTC.

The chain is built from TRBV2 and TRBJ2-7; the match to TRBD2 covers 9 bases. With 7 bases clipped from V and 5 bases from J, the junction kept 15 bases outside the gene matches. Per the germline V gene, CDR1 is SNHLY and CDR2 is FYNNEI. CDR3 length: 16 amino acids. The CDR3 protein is CASNPGGGGPMDEQYF. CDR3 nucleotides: TGTGCCAGCAACCCTGGCGGGGGGGGACCGATGGACGAGCAGTACTTC.

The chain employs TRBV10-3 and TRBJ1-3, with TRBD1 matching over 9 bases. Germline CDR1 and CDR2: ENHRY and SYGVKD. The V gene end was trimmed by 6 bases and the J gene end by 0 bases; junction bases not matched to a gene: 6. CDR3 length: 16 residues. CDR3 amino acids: CAISPGQGISGNTIYF. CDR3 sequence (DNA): TGTGCCATCAGCCCGGGACAGGGAATCTCTGGAAACACCATATATTTT.

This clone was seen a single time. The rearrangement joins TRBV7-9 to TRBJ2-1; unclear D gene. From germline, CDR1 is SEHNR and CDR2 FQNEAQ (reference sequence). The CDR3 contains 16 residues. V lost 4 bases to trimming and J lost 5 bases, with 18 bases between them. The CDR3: CASSSALDPTHNEQFF. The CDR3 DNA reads TGTGCCAGCAGCTCTGCTCTAGACCCCACGCACAATGAGCAGTTCTTC.

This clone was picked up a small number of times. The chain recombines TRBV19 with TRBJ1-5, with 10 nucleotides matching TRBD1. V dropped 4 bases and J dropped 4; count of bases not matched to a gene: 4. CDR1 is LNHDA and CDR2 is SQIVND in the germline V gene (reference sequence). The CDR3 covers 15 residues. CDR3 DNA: TGTGCCAGTAGTAAGGGACAGGGGACTAATCAGCCCCAGCATTTT. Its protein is CASSKGQGTNQPQHF.

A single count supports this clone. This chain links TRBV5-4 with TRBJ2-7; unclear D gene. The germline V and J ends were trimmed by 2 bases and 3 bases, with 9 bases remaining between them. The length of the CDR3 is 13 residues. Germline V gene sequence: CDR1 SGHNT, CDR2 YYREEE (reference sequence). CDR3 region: CASSLDTFYEQYF. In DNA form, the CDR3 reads TGTGCCAGCAGCTTAGACACCTTCTACGAGCAGTACTTC.

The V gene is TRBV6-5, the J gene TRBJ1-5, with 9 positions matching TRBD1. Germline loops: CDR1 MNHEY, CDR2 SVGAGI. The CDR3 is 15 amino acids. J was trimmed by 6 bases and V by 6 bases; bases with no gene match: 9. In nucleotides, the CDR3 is TGTGCCAGCAGAGCCGGGACAGGGACGAGTCAGCCCCAGCATTTT. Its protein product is CASRAGTGTSQPQHF.

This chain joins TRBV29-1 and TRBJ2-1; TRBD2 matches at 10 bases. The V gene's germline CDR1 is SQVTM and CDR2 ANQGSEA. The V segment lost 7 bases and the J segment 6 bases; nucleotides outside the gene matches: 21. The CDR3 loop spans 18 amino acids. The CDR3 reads CSGTTGVKASGSGNEQFF. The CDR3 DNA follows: TGCAGCGGAACAACGGGGGTAAAGGCTAGCGGGAGTGGCAATGAGCAGTTCTTC.